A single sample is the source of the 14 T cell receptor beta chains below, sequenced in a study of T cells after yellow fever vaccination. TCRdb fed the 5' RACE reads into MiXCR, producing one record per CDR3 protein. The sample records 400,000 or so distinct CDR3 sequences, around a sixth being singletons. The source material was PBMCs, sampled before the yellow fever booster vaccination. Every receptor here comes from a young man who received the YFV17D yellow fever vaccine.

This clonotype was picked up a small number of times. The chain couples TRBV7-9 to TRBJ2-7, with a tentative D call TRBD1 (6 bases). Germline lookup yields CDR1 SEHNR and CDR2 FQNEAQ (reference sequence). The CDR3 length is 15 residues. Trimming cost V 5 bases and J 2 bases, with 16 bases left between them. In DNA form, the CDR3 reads TGTGCCAGCAGCCTCCTGGGGGCAAAGACCTACGAGCAGTACTTC. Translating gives CASSLLGAKTYEQYF.

CDR3 bases: TGTGCCAGCAGTGAGACAGGGAGCTACGAGCAGTACTTC. Its protein is CASSETGSYEQYF. The chain joins TRBV6-1 to TRBJ2-7; 7 nucleotides line up with TRBD1. V shed 3 bases, J shed 3 bases, and the junction held 2 bases outside the gene matches. This CDR3 contains 13 residues. Per the germline V gene, CDR1 is MNHNS and CDR2 is SASEGT.

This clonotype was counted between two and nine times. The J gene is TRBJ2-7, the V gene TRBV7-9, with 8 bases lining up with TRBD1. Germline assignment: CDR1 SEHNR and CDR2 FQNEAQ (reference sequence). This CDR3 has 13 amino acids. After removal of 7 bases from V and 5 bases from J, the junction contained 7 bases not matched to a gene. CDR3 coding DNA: TGTGCCAGCAACCTATGGGACAGGAACGAGCAGTACGTC. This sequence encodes CASNLWDRNEQYV.

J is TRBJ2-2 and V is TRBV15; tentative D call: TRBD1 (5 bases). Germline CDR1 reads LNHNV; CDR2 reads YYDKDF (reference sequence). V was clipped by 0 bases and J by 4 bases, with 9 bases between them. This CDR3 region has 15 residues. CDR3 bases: TGTGCCACCAGCAGAGATTTTAGGGGCACCGGGGAGCTGTTTTTT. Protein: CATSRDFRGTGELFF.

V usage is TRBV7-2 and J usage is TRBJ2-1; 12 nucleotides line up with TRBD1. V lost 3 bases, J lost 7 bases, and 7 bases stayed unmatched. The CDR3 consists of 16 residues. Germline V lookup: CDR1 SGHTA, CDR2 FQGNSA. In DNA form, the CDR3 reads TGTGCCAGCAGCTTCCCATGGGACAGGGGGCTGAATGAGCAGTTCTTC. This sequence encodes CASSFPWDRGLNEQFF.

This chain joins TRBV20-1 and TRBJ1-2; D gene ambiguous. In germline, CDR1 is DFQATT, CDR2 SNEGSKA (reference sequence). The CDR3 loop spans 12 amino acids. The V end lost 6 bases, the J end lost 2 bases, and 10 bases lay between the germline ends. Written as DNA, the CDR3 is TGCAGTGCCCCAGGCCCGAACTATGGCTACACCTTC. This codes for CSAPGPNYGYTF.

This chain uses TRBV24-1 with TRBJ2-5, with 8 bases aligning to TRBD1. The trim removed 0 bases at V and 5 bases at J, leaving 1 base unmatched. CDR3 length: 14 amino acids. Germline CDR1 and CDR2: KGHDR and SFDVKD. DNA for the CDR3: TGTGCCACCAGTGATTTGCACAGGGGGGAGACCCAGTACTTC. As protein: CATSDLHRGETQYF.

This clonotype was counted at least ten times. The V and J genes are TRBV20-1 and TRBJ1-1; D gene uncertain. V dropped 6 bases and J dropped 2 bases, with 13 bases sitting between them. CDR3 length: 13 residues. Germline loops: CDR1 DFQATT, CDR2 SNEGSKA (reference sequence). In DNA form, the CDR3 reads TGCAGTGCCCAACGTGGGGTTAACACTGAAGCTTTCTTT. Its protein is CSAQRGVNTEAFF.

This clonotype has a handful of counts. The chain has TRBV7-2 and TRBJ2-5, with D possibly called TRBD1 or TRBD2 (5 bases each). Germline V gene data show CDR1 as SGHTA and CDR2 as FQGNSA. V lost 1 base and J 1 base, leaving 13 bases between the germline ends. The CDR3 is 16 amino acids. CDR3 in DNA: TGTGCCAGCAGCTTAGTGGGTGGGACGGTCCAAGAGACCCAGTACTTC. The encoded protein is CASSLVGGTVQETQYF.

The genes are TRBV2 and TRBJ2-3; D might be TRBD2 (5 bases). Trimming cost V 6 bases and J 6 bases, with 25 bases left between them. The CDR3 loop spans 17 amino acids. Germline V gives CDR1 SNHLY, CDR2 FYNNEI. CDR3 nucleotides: TGTGCCAGCAGGGTGGGCCCCCCGGGGTCTTTCTGGGATACGCAGTATTTT. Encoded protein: CASRVGPPGSFWDTQYF.

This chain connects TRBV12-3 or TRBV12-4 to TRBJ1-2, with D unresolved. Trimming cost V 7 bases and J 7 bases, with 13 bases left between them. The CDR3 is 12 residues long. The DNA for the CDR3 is TGTGCCAGCACCCAGGACGGCTTTGGCTACACCTTC. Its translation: CASTQDGFGYTF.

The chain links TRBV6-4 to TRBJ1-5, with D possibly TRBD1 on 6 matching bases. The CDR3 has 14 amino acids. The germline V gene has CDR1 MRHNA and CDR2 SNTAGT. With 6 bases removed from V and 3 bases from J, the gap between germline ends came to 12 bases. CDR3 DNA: TGTGCCAGCAGAACAGGGCACCCCAATCAGCCCCAGCATTTT. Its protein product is CASRTGHPNQPQHF.

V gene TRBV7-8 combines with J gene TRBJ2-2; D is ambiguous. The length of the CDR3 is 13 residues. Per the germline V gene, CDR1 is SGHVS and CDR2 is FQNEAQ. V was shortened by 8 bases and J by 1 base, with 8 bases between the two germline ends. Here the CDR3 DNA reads TGTGCCAGCGCGGACGGGAACACCGGGGAGCTGTTTTTT. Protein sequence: CASADGNTGELFF.

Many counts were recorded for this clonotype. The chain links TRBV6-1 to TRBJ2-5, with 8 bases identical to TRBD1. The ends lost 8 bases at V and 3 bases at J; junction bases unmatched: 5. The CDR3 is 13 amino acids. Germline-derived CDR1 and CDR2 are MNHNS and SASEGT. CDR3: CASLRTGKETQYF. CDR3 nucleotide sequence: TGTGCCAGCCTCCGGACAGGGAAAGAGACCCAGTACTTC.